The 27 T cell receptor beta chains below were found in one sample sequenced in a study of T-cell memory formation after mild COVID-19. TCRdb itself ran the 5' RACE reads through MiXCR, one entry per CDR3 protein. The sample holds 550,000 to 600,000 distinct CDR3 sequences, approximately 21% seen once. Sequencing was done on a sample of PBMCs or a T cell subset sorted from them (not recorded which). These receptors all stem from an adult woman who had mild COVID-19 (a few samples of this study predate the infection). Cell type and time point are not known.

This clonotype was counted between two and nine times. The rearrangement links TRBV4-1 to TRBJ2-7; D call uncertain. The CDR3 is 15 amino acids. The germline V gene encodes CDR1 MGHRA and CDR2 YSYEKL. The germline V and J ends were trimmed by 0 bases and 3 bases, with 12 bases remaining between them. CDR3 region: CASSQDPDGSYEQYF. DNA for the CDR3: TGCGCCAGCAGCCAAGACCCCGACGGAAGCTACGAGCAGTACTTC.

This clonotype turned up a few times. V gene TRBV4-1 combines with J gene TRBJ2-2; D possibly corresponds to TRBD2 (5 bases). Deletions cut 6 bases from V and 4 bases from J, with 15 bases between. The CDR3 has 15 amino acids. Germline CDR1 and CDR2: MGHRA and YSYEKL. Here the CDR3 DNA reads TGCGCCAGCAGTCTCTCTCGGGGAGCCACCGGGGAGCTGTTTTTT. Translating it yields CASSLSRGATGELFF.

The chain couples TRBV10-3 to TRBJ2-7, with a tentative D call TRBD1 (5 bases). Germline V gives CDR1 ENHRY, CDR2 SYGVKD. The length of the CDR3 is 13 residues. The germline V and J ends were trimmed by 4 bases and 2 bases, with 9 bases remaining between them. Written as DNA, the CDR3 is TGTGCCATCAGTGCAGAACAGGCCTACGAGCAGTACTTC. As protein: CAISAEQAYEQYF.

V usage is TRBV14 and J usage is TRBJ1-1; no clear D. Germline assignment: CDR1 SGHDN and CDR2 FVKESK. The CDR3 length is 14 residues. Between the trimmed V and J ends, which lost 4 bases and 4 bases, there was a span of 13 bases. CDR3 in amino acids: CASSRGRETTEAFF. The CDR3 DNA is TGTGCCAGCAGCCGAGGACGTGAAACCACTGAAGCTTTCTTT.

The genes are TRBV15 and TRBJ1-4; D gene uncertain. CDR3 length: 16 amino acids. Germline assignment: CDR1 LNHNV and CDR2 YYDKDF (reference sequence). Trimming removed 0 bases from V and 0 bases from J, with 8 bases in between. CDR3 protein: CATSRDLSPTNEKLFF. The CDR3 DNA is TGTGCCACCAGCAGAGATCTGAGTCCAACTAATGAAAAACTGTTTTTT.

The chain has TRBV9 and TRBJ2-1, with a tentative D call TRBD2 (5 bases). Germline values: CDR1 SGDLS, CDR2 YYNGEE. There are 19 residues in the CDR3. The germline V and J ends were trimmed by 0 bases and 8 bases, with 27 bases remaining between them. Here the CDR3 DNA reads TGTGCCAGCAGCGTAGGGGTCCTGCCTCGGACGGCGTTGAGGGATGAGCAGTTCTTC. Translating it yields CASSVGVLPRTALRDEQFF. The entire variable domain, with the rest obtained from reference TRBV9 and TRBJ2-1, is as follows: DSGVTQTPKHLITATGQRVTLRCSPRSGDLSVYWYQQSLDQGLQFLIQYYNGEERAKGNILERFSAQQFPDLHSELNLSSLELGDSALYFCASSVGVLPRTALRDEQFFGPGTRLTVL.

This clonotype was seen once. The V call is TRBV12-3 or TRBV12-4, the J call TRBJ2-2; the D gene is possibly TRBD2 (5 bases). Trimming shortened V by 11 bases and J by 4 bases, and 20 bases separated the two germline ends. The CDR3 is made up of 15 amino acids. The CDR3 DNA sequence: TGTGCCGAGGGATACAGCCTTCGGGGCACCGGGGAGCTGTTTTTT. Translated: CAEGYSLRGTGELFF.

The chain has TRBV4-1 and TRBJ2-7; D is uncertain. CDR1 and CDR2 from the germline V gene are MGHRA and YSYEKL. The CDR3 loop spans 13 amino acids. With 0 bases removed from V and 4 bases from J, the gap between germline ends came to 7 bases. For the CDR3, the DNA is TGCGCCAGCAGCCAAGAGACGCCGTACGAGCAGTACTTC. This encodes CASSQETPYEQYF.

The rearrangement links TRBV19 to TRBJ2-7; 9 nucleotides agree with TRBD1. V shed 4 bases and J 6 bases; nucleotides not matched to a gene: 7. CDR3 size: 14 residues. Germline CDR1 reads LNHDA; CDR2 reads SQIVND (reference sequence). For the CDR3, the DNA is TGTGCCAGTAGTAGGGACAGGGCCCTGAGCGAGCAGTACTTC. Its translation is CASSRDRALSEQYF. Full variable domain (rest looked up from reference TRBV19 and TRBJ2-7): DGGITQSPKYLFRKEGQNVTLSCEQNLNHDAMYWYRQDPGQGLRLIYYSQIVNDFQKGDIAEGYSVSREKKESFPLTVTSAQKNPTAFYLCASSRDRALSEQYFGPGTRLTVT.

The rearrangement uses TRBV9 and TRBJ1-2; D gene ambiguous. The V and J ends lost 3 bases and 8 bases respectively, with 14 bases between them. Germline CDR1 is SGDLS and CDR2 is YYNGEE. The CDR3 has 13 amino acids. CDR3 amino acids: CASSGLVGVGYTF. The CDR3 DNA reads TGTGCCAGCAGCGGTCTCGTAGGAGTGGGCTACACCTTC.

This clonotype was picked up a small number of times. V usage is TRBV5-5 and J usage is TRBJ1-2; D ambiguous. The germline V gene has CDR1 SGHKS and CDR2 YYEKEE (reference sequence). The CDR3 totals 18 residues. Trimming took off 0 bases at V and 1 base at J, with 19 bases between the two ends. In DNA form, the CDR3 reads TGTGCCAGCAGCTTGGTCCCTGGATTACGCACGCTTAACTATGGCTACACCTTC. Translation: CASSLVPGLRTLNYGYTF.

J is TRBJ2-7 and V is TRBV27; D call uncertain. This CDR3 is 15 amino acids long. V lost 1 base and J lost 2, with 12 bases in between. Germline CDR1 and CDR2: MNHEY and SMNVEV (reference sequence). CDR3 region: CASSLLRFGTYEQYF. The CDR3, as DNA: TGTGCCAGCAGTTTATTAAGGTTTGGGACCTACGAGCAGTACTTC.

This clonotype was detected ten times or more. V is TRBV5-5 and J is TRBJ2-5, with 9 nucleotides matching TRBD1. CDR3 length: 17 amino acids. Looked up from germline, CDR1 is SGHKS and CDR2 is YYEKEE (reference sequence). J lost 2 bases, V lost 0 bases, and 8 bases had no gene match. The DNA for the CDR3 is TGTGCCAGCAGCTTGGGGCCCGGGACAGGGTTTCAAGAGACCCAGTACTTC. This encodes CASSLGPGTGFQETQYF.

In its sample, this clonotype was seen a few times. This chain links TRBV7-9 with TRBJ2-1, with 8 nucleotides matching TRBD2. V shed 5 bases and J 8 bases; nucleotides not matched to a gene: 14. Germline V CDR1 and CDR2: SEHNR, FQNEAQ (reference sequence). The CDR3 has 16 amino acids. Here the CDR3 reads CASSPGESGRQDEQFF. CDR3 DNA sequence: TGTGCCAGCAGCCCTGGGGAAAGCGGGAGACAGGATGAGCAGTTCTTC.

This clonotype was observed many times. CDR3 nucleotide sequence: TGTGCCAGCAGCTACTCCGGGACAGAACTGTACAATGAGCAGTTCTTC. As protein: CASSYSGTELYNEQFF. The rearrangement links TRBV11-1 to TRBJ2-1; the match to TRBD1 covers 7 bases. CDR3 length: 16 residues. Germline V lookup: CDR1 SGHAT, CDR2 FQDESV (reference sequence). V lost 4 bases to trimming and J lost 4 bases; unmatched junction nucleotides: 10.

The chain couples TRBV30 to TRBJ2-2, with D perhaps being TRBD1 or TRBD2 (5 bases each). The CDR3 totals 16 residues. V gave up 8 bases and J gave up 0 bases, with 19 bases separating them. CDR1 is GTSNPN, CDR2 SVGIG, per germline (reference sequence). The DNA of the CDR3 is TGTGCCGGACCGGCAGGGAGTGGTCCGAACACCGGGGAGCTGTTTTTT. Translated, it gives CAGPAGSGPNTGELFF.

J is TRBJ1-5 and V is TRBV5-1, with D unclear. This CDR3 is 15 amino acids long. Germline V CDR1 and CDR2: SGHRS, YFSETQ. Trimming shortened V by 4 bases and J by 7 bases, and 18 bases separated the two germline ends. This chain's CDR3 is CASSHPGRNGQPQHF. The DNA of the CDR3 is TGCGCCAGCAGCCACCCTGGACGGAATGGGCAGCCCCAGCATTTT.

The chain couples TRBV7-8 to TRBJ2-7; 11 bases agree with TRBD2. V dropped 5 bases and J dropped 6; count of bases not matched to a gene: 12. The V gene's germline CDR1 is SGHVS and CDR2 FQNEAQ. The CDR3 spans 16 residues. DNA of the CDR3: TGTGCCAGCAGCCTAACGGGACTAGCGGTGAGGGGCGAGCAGTACTTC. The encoded protein is CASSLTGLAVRGEQYF. Full variable domain (outside the CDR3, taken from reference TRBV7-8 and TRBJ2-7): GAGVSQSPRYKVAKRGQDVALRCDPISGHVSLFWYQQALGQGPEFLTYFQNEAQLDKSGLPSDRFFAERPEGSVSTLKIQRTQQEDSAVYLCASSLTGLAVRGEQYFGPGTRLTVT.

The genes are TRBV6-5 and TRBJ1-4; TRBD1 agrees at 9 bases. The germline V gene encodes CDR1 MNHEY and CDR2 SVGAGI. The CDR3 runs to 12 residues. J lost 12 bases, V lost 7 bases, and 6 bases had no gene match. CDR3 coding DNA: TGTGCCAGCACCACCGACAGGGGGGAACTGTTTTTT. This sequence encodes CASTTDRGELFF.

This clonotype occurred a few times. The chain links TRBV12-3 or TRBV12-4 to TRBJ1-2; unclear D gene. V was trimmed by 6 bases and J by 4 bases, leaving 21 bases between them. The CDR3 is 16 amino acids. Here the CDR3 reads CASRQGRRVPSYGYTF. DNA for the CDR3: TGTGCCAGCAGACAAGGGAGAAGGGTCCCCTCCTATGGCTACACCTTC.

This clonotype was observed a few times. The chain carries TRBV19 and TRBJ2-7; possible D gene TRBD1, 5 bases. The germline V gene has CDR1 LNHDA and CDR2 SQIVND (reference sequence). The CDR3 contains 13 residues. V was cut by 7 bases and J by 1 base, with 11 bases left in between. Here the CDR3 reads CASTFQGSYEQYF. The CDR3 region has the DNA TGTGCCAGTACCTTCCAGGGATCCTACGAGCAGTACTTC. Combining the CDR3 with reference TRBV19 and TRBJ2-7 gives the whole variable domain DGGITQSPKYLFRKEGQNVTLSCEQNLNHDAMYWYRQDPGQGLRLIYYSQIVNDFQKGDIAEGYSVSREKKESFPLTVTSAQKNPTAFYLCASTFQGSYEQYFGPGTRLTVT.

This clonotype was seen a handful of times. This chain connects TRBV20-1 to TRBJ2-7, with TRBD2 identical over 9 bases. Germline-derived CDR1 and CDR2 are DFQATT and SNEGSKA (reference sequence). CDR3 length equals 16 residues. The V segment lost 5 bases and the J segment 3 bases; nucleotides outside the gene matches: 14. In nucleotides, the CDR3 is TGCAGTGCTGAGCCAGGGGCGCCTAGCGGGGACTACGAGCAGTACTTC. Translated, it gives CSAEPGAPSGDYEQYF.

In this sample, this clonotype turned up a few times. The chain couples TRBV6-5 to TRBJ1-1; D gene ambiguous. The germline V gene encodes CDR1 MNHEY and CDR2 SVGAGI. V lost 2 bases and J 3 bases, leaving 4 bases between the germline ends. The CDR3 consists of 12 residues. The CDR3 reads CASSYRDTEAFF. The CDR3 region has the DNA TGTGCCAGCAGTTACAGGGACACTGAAGCTTTCTTT.

This clonotype was picked up a small number of times. The rearrangement joins TRBV29-1 to TRBJ1-2, with D unresolved. Germline lookup yields CDR1 SQVTM and CDR2 ANQGSEA. The CDR3 loop spans 13 amino acids. Trimming left V 2 bases short and J 4 bases short, with 11 bases between. This chain's CDR3 is CSVEMEQPYGYTF. The CDR3 nucleotides are TGCAGCGTTGAAATGGAACAACCCTATGGCTACACCTTC. The full variable domain, with the rest looked up from reference TRBV29-1 and TRBJ1-2, is SAVISQKPSRDICQRGTSLTIQCQVDSQVTMMFWYRQQPGQSLTLIATANQGSEATYESGFVIDKFPISRPNLTFSTLTVSNMSPEDSSIYLCSVEMEQPYGYTFGSGTRLTVV.

This clonotype was recorded only once. The J gene is TRBJ1-1, the V gene TRBV5-1, with D maybe TRBD1 (5 bases). V lost 0 bases and J lost 3, with 15 bases in between. The CDR3 extends over 16 amino acids. CDR1 and CDR2 from the germline V gene are SGHRS and YFSETQ. CDR3 sequence: CASSLDSATRDTEAFF. The CDR3, as DNA: TGCGCCAGCAGCTTGGATTCGGCGACCAGGGACACTGAAGCTTTCTTT.

This clonotype was observed a handful of times. The chain couples TRBV7-9 to TRBJ1-2; unclear D gene. The germline V gene encodes CDR1 SEHNR and CDR2 FQNEAQ (reference sequence). V was trimmed by 5 bases and J by 1 base, leaving 23 bases between them. CDR3 length equals 18 residues. CDR3 amino acids: CASSTPRHGSEYNYGYTF. In nucleotides, the CDR3 is TGTGCCAGCAGCACCCCCCGACACGGGTCAGAATATAACTATGGCTACACCTTC. Full variable domain (outside the CDR3, taken from reference TRBV7-9 and TRBJ1-2): DTGVSQNPRHKITKRGQNVTFRCDPISEHNRLYWYRQTLGQGPEFLTYFQNEAQLEKSRLLSDRFSAERPKGSFSTLEIQRTEQGDSAMYLCASSTPRHGSEYNYGYTFGSGTRLTVV.

The genes are TRBV20-1 and TRBJ2-3; 16 bases agree with TRBD2. There are 20 residues in the CDR3. Trimming took 5 bases from V and 5 from J; bases not matched to a gene: 19. CDR1 DFQATT and CDR2 SNEGSKA come from the germline V gene (reference sequence). CDR3 nucleotide sequence: TGCAGTGCTCCCGAAACGGGACTAGCGGGAGGGCCCTTCCCTGTAGATACGCAGTATTTT. Protein product: CSAPETGLAGGPFPVDTQYF.